Shown below are 23 T cell receptor beta chains from a single sample sequenced in a study of tissue T cells after allogeneic stem cell transplantation. Clones were sequenced by immunoSEQ multiplex PCR, and TCRdb holds only the in-frame ones, with some missing. The data show a few thousand clones, with 40% to 60% seen just once and about 5.5% held by the top ten. Specified time point: mouse harvest day 7 after allogeneic transplant. Tail vein injection delivered 10^7 T-cell-depleted bone marrow cells and 10^6 splenic CD5+ T cells. Sequenced sample: gut tissue. The receptors were sampled from a female BALB/c mouse given C57BL/6 T cells with graft-versus-host disease after an allogeneic hematopoietic cell transplant.

In regard to this clone: All gene names here are mouse names. CDR3: CASSAQFSNERLFF. Partial CDR3 DNA: TGTGCCAGCAGTGCCCAATTTTCCAACGAAAGATTATTT. V is TRBV13-3 and J is TRBJ1-4; D ambiguous. From the germline J gene comes the end of the CDR3, since the read stops 1 residue before it. V was clipped by 3 bases and J by 0 bases, with 6 bases between them. Germline assignment: CDR1 NNHDY and CDR2 SYVADS. This CDR3 contains 14 residues.

This clone was counted between two and nine times. Genes here carry mouse names. The sequenced CDR3 bases are TGTGCCAGCGGTGATATGGGACTGGGGGGGCGCTATGAACAGTAC. Residues: CASGDMGLGGRYEQY. The whole CDR3 region reads CASGDMGLGGRYEQYF. The J gene is TRBJ2-7, the V gene TRBV13-2; the match to TRBD2 covers 14 bases. The read ends 1 residue before the CDR3 terminus; that terminus is restored from the germline J gene. CDR3 length: 16 amino acids. CDR1 and CDR2 from the germline V gene are NNHNN and SYGAGS (reference sequence). Unmatched junction bases numbered 3, after V lost 1 base and J lost 3 bases.

This clone was found a few times. Gene labels here are mouse ones. The sequenced fragment ends 1 residue before the CDR3 boundary, so the rest is inferred from the germline J gene. The V call is TRBV23, the J call TRBJ2-7; the D call in the table, TRBD1, was not verified against the DNA. The V gene's germline CDR1 is KGHTA and CDR2 FQNQQP. The CDR3 covers 14 residues. The CDR3 is CSSSQRQGDYEQYF. CDR3 bases read: TGCTCCAGCAGTCAACGCCAGGGAGACTATGAACAGTAC.

On this clone itself: Genes and germline are mouse. The sequence runs out 1 residue before the end of the CDR3; the remainder is reconstructed from the germline J gene. The chain recombines TRBV26 with TRBJ1-4, with D unresolved. CDR1 and CDR2 (germline): KGHPV, FQNQEV (reference sequence). The CDR3 is 13 amino acids. The ends were cut back, 2 bases at V and 3 bases at J, with 4 bases in the middle. The CDR3: CASSLGPNERLFF. The CDR3 bases that were read are TGTGCCAGCAGTCTGGGCCCCAACGAAAGATTATTT.

To note about this clone: Genes and germline are mouse. The CDR3 end falls 1 residue outside the read, so it is completed with the germline J gene. V and J are TRBV3 and TRBJ2-2; weak D call: TRBD2 (7 bases). CDR1 is SNHLY, CDR2 FYNGKV, per germline (reference sequence). CDR3 size: 17 residues. The V end lost 1 base, the J end lost 0 bases, and 12 bases lay between the germline ends. The CDR3 loop reads CASSLVWGPANTGQLYF. The CDR3 DNA, read in part, is TGTGCCAGCAGCTTAGTCTGGGGGCCTGCAAACACCGGGCAGCTCTAC.

A remark on this clone: The listed genes are named as in mouse. The missing CDR3 end, 1 residue past where the read stops, is filled in from the germline J gene. This sequence joins TRBV3 and TRBJ1-1; TRBD1 matches at 7 bases. The CDR3 length is 14 residues. V gave up 5 bases and J gave up 4 bases; unmatched junction bases: 7. The germline V gene encodes CDR1 SNHLY and CDR2 FYNGKV (reference sequence). CDR3 DNA, as far as it was read: TGTGCCAGCAGCCTACAGGGGAAGAGCACAGAAGTCTTC. Encoded protein: CASSLQGKSTEVF. The entire CDR3 protein is CASSLQGKSTEVFF.

This clone is medium-sized (0.01 to 0.1%) by share. Genes here carry mouse names. The sequenced fragment ends 1 residue before the CDR3 boundary, so the rest is inferred from the germline J gene. The chain combines TRBV12-1 with TRBJ2-7, with TRBD1 matching 9 bases. The germline gives CDR1 SGHSN, CDR2 HYEKVE. There are 13 residues in the CDR3. V shed 0 bases and J 6 bases; nucleotides not matched to a gene: 2. The sequenced CDR3 bases are TGTGCCAGCTCTCTCGACAGGGGGTTTGAACAGTAC. Translated: CASSLDRGFEQY. The whole CDR3 sequence is CASSLDRGFEQYF.

Concerning this clone: Any gene name here is a mouse gene name. From the germline J gene comes the end of the CDR3, since the read stops 1 residue before it. This chain joins TRBV16 and TRBJ2-5, with 9 bases that match TRBD2. Germline V CDR1 and CDR2: SGHSA, FRNQAP. The J segment lost 2 bases and the V segment lost 5 bases, leaving 2 bases of the junction unmatched. This CDR3 comprises 14 residues. The part of the CDR3 DNA that was read is TGTGCAAGCAGCAGGGACTGGGCCCAAGACACCCAGTAC. Its protein is CASSRDWAQDTQY. The full CDR3 protein reads CASSRDWAQDTQYF.

Note on this clone: The germline and genes are mouse ones. Read sequence stops 1 residue before the CDR3 end, and the germline J gene provides the missing end. The chain carries TRBV19 and TRBJ1-1; 11 nucleotides match TRBD1. This CDR3 contains 15 residues. The V gene's germline CDR1 is FNHDT and CDR2 SITEND (reference sequence). With 2 bases clipped from V and 3 bases from J, the junction kept 3 bases outside the gene matches. CDR3 residues: CASSMGQGGHTEVFF. The DNA read from the CDR3 is TGTGCCAGCAGTATGGGACAGGGGGGTCACACAGAAGTCTTC.

Concerning this clone itself: Germline and genes here are mouse. Read data end 1 residue before the CDR3 end; the end is taken from the germline J gene. The chain has TRBV26 and TRBJ1-1; 9 bases align to TRBD1. The CDR3 is made up of 13 amino acids. CDR1 KGHPV and CDR2 FQNQEV come from the germline V gene (reference sequence). V lost 8 bases and J lost 1; bases outside the gene matches: 2. The CDR3 bases that were read are TGTGCCAGCGGGACAGGGCAAAACACAGAAGTCTTC. Translated: CASGTGQNTEVF. The CDR3 as a whole reads CASGTGQNTEVFF.

Details on this clone: Gene names and germline match the mouse. The CDR3 is cut off 1 residue early in the read; its end comes from the germline J gene. The chain uses TRBV26 and TRBJ2-7; 10 bases are a match to TRBD2. V gave up 4 bases and J gave up 3 bases; unmatched junction bases: 3. The CDR3 is 14 residues long. Germline CDR1 is KGHPV and CDR2 is FQNQEV (reference sequence). The sequenced CDR3 bases are TGTGCCAGCAGTCCCGGGACTGGGGACTATGAACAGTAC. Residues: CASSPGTGDYEQY. The CDR3 in full is CASSPGTGDYEQYF.

A word on this clone: These gene names are mouse names. The CDR3 end falls 1 residue outside the read, so it is completed with the germline J gene. The V gene is TRBV23, the J gene TRBJ2-5. This CDR3 has 11 amino acids. Germline V gene lookup returns CDR1 KGHTA and CDR2 FQNQQP. CDR3 amino acids: CSSSRQDTQYF. The covered CDR3 bases are TGCTCCAGCAGTCGGCAAGACACCCAGTAC.

On this clone: Gene labels here are mouse ones. The DNA read from the CDR3 is TGTGCCAGCAGCTTAGACAATACCAACGAAAGATTATTT. Translation gives CASSLDNTNERLF. The whole CDR3 sequence is CASSLDNTNERLFF. This chain joins TRBV3 and TRBJ1-4; D gene ambiguous. The read falls 1 residue short of the CDR3 end, and the missing part is taken from the germline J gene. CDR1 SNHLY and CDR2 FYNGKV come from the germline V gene (reference sequence). The CDR3 has 14 residues. V was shortened by 1 base and J by 3 bases, with 6 bases between the two germline ends.

This clone has only a few counts. All gene names here are mouse names. The observed sequence ends 1 residue before the CDR3 terminus, with the missing tail filled in from the germline J gene. This chain links TRBV26 with TRBJ2-2; the D gene is possibly TRBD1 (6 bases). The V gene lost 2 bases and the J gene lost 4 bases, with 8 bases spanning the gap. CDR1 KGHPV and CDR2 FQNQEV come from the germline V gene (reference sequence). The CDR3 runs 14 residues. CDR3 region: CASSLAGVTGQLYF. Partial CDR3 DNA: TGTGCCAGCAGTCTGGCAGGGGTCACCGGGCAGCTCTAC.

As to this clone: Each gene name is a mouse one. The read ends 1 residue shy of where the CDR3 ends; the end is completed using the germline J gene. This chain links TRBV12-2 with TRBJ2-3; a possible D gene is TRBD2 (5 bases). This CDR3 is 12 amino acids long. Deletions cut 0 bases from V and 5 bases from J, with 5 bases between. Germline CDR1 reads SGHLS; CDR2 reads HYDKME. CDR3 DNA, as far as it was read: TGTGCCAGCTCTCTCCTGGGAGAAACGCTGTAT. Protein: CASSLLGETLY. The whole CDR3 region reads CASSLLGETLYF. Looking up the rest from reference TRBV12-2 and TRBJ2-3 gives the full variable domain: NSGVVQSPRYIIKGKGERSILKCIPISGHLSVAWYQQTQGQELKFFIQHYDKMERDKGNLPSRFSVQQFDDYHSEMNMSALELEDSAVYFCASSLLGETLYFGSGTRLTVL.

Turning to this clone: The gene names here belong to mouse. The sequenced fragment ends 1 residue before the CDR3 boundary, so the rest is inferred from the germline J gene. The rearrangement joins TRBV12-2 to TRBJ1-6; no clear D gene. TRBJ1-6 is classed as an ORF, of uncertain function. With 4 bases removed from V and 0 bases from J, the gap between germline ends came to 6 bases. The CDR3 is made up of 14 amino acids. The germline V gene has CDR1 SGHLS and CDR2 HYDKME. The sequenced part of the CDR3 DNA is TGTGCCAGCTCCCTTAATTCCTATAATTCGCCCCTCTAC. Residues: CASSLNSYNSPLY. In full, the CDR3 is CASSLNSYNSPLYF.

This clone came up a few times. Gene names are mouse gene names. The read stops 1 residue short of the end of the CDR3; the missing end is completed from the germline J gene. The J gene is TRBJ2-2, the V gene TRBV5; 10 bases align to TRBD1. Germline V gives CDR1 LGHNA, CDR2 YNLKQL (reference sequence). With 0 bases clipped from V and 2 bases from J, the junction kept 0 bases outside the gene matches. The CDR3 spans 16 residues. The CDR3 protein is CASSQETGGNTGQLYF. The sequenced part of the CDR3 DNA is TGTGCCAGCAGCCAAGAGACAGGGGGCAACACCGGGCAGCTCTAC.

To note about this clone: Germline and genes: mouse. The read stops 1 residue short of the end of the CDR3; the missing end is completed from the germline J gene. The chain joins TRBV26 to TRBJ2-3; D is unresolved. Germline V gives CDR1 KGHPV, CDR2 FQNQEV (reference sequence). The germline V and J ends were trimmed by 3 bases and 2 bases, with 6 bases remaining between them. The CDR3 contains 13 residues. The part of the CDR3 DNA that was read is TGTGCCAGCAGTCTCGGGGTTGCAGAAACGCTGTAT. It codes for CASSLGVAETLY. The whole CDR3 reads CASSLGVAETLYF. The whole variable domain, remainder taken from reference TRBV26 and TRBJ2-3, is NSKVIQTPRYLVKGQGQKAKMRCIPEKGHPVVFWYQQNKNNEFKFLINFQNQEVLQQIDMTEKRFSAECPSNSPCSLEIQSSEAGDSALYLCASSLGVAETLYFGSGTRLTVL.

Concerning this clone: Mouse gene names and germline throughout. Read sequence stops 1 residue before the CDR3 end, and the germline J gene provides the missing end. V and J are TRBV26 and TRBJ2-3, with 7 bases that match TRBD1. The CDR3 is made up of 15 amino acids. From germline, CDR1 is KGHPV and CDR2 FQNQEV (reference sequence). V lost 5 bases, J lost 0 bases, and 5 bases stayed unmatched. The sequenced part of the CDR3 DNA is TGTGCCAGCAGTACGACAGGGAGTAGTGCAGAAACGCTGTAT. It is translated as CASSTTGSSAETLY. The complete CDR3 sequence is CASSTTGSSAETLYF.

Turning to this clone: The gene names here belong to mouse. The CDR3 end lies 1 residue beyond the end of the read and is filled in from the germline J gene. The J gene is TRBJ2-2, the V gene TRBV26; 8 positions match TRBD2. Germline values: CDR1 KGHPV, CDR2 FQNQEV (reference sequence). CDR3 length: 15 amino acids. The junction had 9 bases not matched to a gene; V was cut back by 9 bases and J by 3 bases. The sequenced CDR3 bases are TGTGCCAGTGGCGCCGGGGGGGCCCACACCGGGCAGCTCTAC. Protein: CASGAGGAHTGQLY. The entire CDR3 sequence reads CASGAGGAHTGQLYF.

This clone has more than one count but fewer than ten. Mouse germline and gene names are used. The sequenced fragment ends 1 residue before the CDR3 boundary, so the rest is inferred from the germline J gene. The chain is built from TRBV23 and TRBJ2-7; the DNA was not compared with TRBD2, the D call given in the table. The germline gives CDR1 KGHTA, CDR2 FQNQQP. This CDR3 has 12 residues. CDR3 protein: CSSSFGGGEQYF. The covered CDR3 bases are TGCTCCAGCAGTTTCGGCGGGGGGGAACAGTAC.

Points on this clone: All gene names here are mouse names. The read finishes 1 residue shy of the CDR3 end, and the germline J gene is used to complete it. This chain connects TRBV16 to TRBJ1-1, with unresolved D. CDR3 size: 12 residues. With 2 bases removed from V and 0 bases from J, the gap between germline ends came to 1 base. CDR1 is SGHSA and CDR2 is FRNQAP in the germline V gene. The CDR3 loop reads CASSLPNTEVFF. CDR3 DNA, as far as it was read: TGTGCAAGCAGCTTACCAAACACAGAAGTCTTC.

In the case of this clone: These gene names are mouse names. The CDR3 goes on 1 residue after the read ends, and that part is filled in from the germline J gene. J is TRBJ1-1 and V is TRBV26; 8 bases are shared with TRBD1. The CDR3 loop spans 14 amino acids. The germline V gene encodes CDR1 KGHPV and CDR2 FQNQEV (reference sequence). Trimming cost V 2 bases and J 5 bases; bases outside gene matches: 4. The covered CDR3 bases are TGTGCCAGCAGTCTGACAGGGGGGGGGACAGAAGTCTTC. This gives the protein CASSLTGGGTEVF. The full CDR3 reads CASSLTGGGTEVFF. Complete variable domain (other parts from reference TRBV26 and TRBJ1-1): NSKVIQTPRYLVKGQGQKAKMRCIPEKGHPVVFWYQQNKNNEFKFLINFQNQEVLQQIDMTEKRFSAECPSNSPCSLEIQSSEAGDSALYLCASSLTGGGTEVFFGKGTRLTVV.